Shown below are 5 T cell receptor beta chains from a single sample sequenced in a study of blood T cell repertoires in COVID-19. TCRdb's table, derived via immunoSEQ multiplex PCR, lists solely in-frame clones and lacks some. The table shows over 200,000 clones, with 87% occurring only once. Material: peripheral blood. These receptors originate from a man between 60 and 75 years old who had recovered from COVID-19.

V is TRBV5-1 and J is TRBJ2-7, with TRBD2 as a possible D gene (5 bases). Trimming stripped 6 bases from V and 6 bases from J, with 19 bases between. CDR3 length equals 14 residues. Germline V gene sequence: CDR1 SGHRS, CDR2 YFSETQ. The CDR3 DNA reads TGCGCCAGCACCTCCGGGGTTCTAAGTCCCGAGCAGTACTTC. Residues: CASTSGVLSPEQYF. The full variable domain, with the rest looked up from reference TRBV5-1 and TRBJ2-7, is KAGVTQTPRYLIKTRGQQVTLSCSPISGHRSVSWYQQTPGQGLQFLFEYFSETQRNKGNFPGRFSGRQFSNSRSEMNVSTLELGDSALYLCASTSGVLSPEQYFGPGTRLTVT.

The DNA of the CDR3 is TGTGCCAGCAGTTACTCTCAGGGGGGCTACGAGCAGTACTTC. Translating gives CASSYSQGGYEQYF. The genes are TRBV6-5 and TRBJ2-7; the D gene is possibly TRBD1 (7 bases). Per germline, CDR1 MNHEY and CDR2 SVGAGI. Trimming removed 0 bases at V and 3 bases at J, with 9 bases between. This CDR3 has 14 residues.

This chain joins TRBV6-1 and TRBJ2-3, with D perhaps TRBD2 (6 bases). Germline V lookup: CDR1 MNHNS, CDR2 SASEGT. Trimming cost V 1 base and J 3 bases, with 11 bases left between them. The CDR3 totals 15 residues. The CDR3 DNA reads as TGTGCCAGCAGTGAAGAAGGGAGGAGAACAGATACGCAGTATTTT. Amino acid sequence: CASSEEGRRTDTQYF.

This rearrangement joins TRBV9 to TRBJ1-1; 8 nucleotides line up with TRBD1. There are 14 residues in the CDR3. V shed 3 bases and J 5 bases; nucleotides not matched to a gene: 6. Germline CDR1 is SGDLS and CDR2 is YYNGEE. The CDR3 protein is CASSDGQGLTEAFF. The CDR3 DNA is TGTGCCAGCAGCGACGGACAGGGTTTGACTGAAGCTTTCTTT. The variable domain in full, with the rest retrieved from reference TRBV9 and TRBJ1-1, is DSGVTQTPKHLITATGQRVTLRCSPRSGDLSVYWYQQSLDQGLQFLIQYYNGEERAKGNILERFSAQQFPDLHSELNLSSLELGDSALYFCASSDGQGLTEAFFGQGTRLTVV.

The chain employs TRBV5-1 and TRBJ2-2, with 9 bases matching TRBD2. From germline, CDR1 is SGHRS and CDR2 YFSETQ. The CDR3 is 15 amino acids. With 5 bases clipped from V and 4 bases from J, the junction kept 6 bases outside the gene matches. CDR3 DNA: TGCGCCAGCAGGTTAGCGGGAGAGGGCACCGGGGAGCTGTTTTTT. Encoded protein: CASRLAGEGTGELFF.